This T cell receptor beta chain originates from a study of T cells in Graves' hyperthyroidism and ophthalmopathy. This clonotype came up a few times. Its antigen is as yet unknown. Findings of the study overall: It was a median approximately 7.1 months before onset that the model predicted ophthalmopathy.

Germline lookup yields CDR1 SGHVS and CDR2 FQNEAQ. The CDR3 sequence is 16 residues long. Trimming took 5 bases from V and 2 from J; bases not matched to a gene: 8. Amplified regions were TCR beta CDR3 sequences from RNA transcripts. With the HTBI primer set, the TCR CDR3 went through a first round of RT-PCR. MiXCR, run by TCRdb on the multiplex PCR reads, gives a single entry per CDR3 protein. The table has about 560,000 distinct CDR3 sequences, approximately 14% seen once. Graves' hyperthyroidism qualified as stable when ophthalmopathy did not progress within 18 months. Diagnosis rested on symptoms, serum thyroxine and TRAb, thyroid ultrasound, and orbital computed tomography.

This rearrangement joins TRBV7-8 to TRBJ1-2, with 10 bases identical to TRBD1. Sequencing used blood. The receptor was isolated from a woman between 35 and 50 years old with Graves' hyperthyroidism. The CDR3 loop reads CASSESRQGANYGYTF. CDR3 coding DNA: TGTGCCAGCAGCGAGTCGAGACAGGGGGCGAACTATGGCTACACCTTC.